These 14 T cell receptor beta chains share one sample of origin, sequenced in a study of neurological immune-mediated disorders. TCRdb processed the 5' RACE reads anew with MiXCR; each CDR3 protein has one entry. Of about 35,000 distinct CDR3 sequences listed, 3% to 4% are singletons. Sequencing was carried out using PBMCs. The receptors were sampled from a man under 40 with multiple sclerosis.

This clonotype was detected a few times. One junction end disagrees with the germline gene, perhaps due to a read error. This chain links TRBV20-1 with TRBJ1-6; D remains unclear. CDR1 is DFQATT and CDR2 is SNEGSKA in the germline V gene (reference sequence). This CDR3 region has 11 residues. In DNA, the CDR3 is TGCAGTGCCCCTACCCCCAAGGCCCTCAACTTT. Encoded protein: CSAPTPKALNF.

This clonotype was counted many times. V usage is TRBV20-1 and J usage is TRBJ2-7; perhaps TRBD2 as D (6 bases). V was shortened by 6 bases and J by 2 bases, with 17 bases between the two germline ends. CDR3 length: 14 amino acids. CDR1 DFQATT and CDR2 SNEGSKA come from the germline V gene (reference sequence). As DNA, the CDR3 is TGCAGTGCGGAGGGTCCGGCAAGCACCTACGAGCAGTACTTC. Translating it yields CSAEGPASTYEQYF.

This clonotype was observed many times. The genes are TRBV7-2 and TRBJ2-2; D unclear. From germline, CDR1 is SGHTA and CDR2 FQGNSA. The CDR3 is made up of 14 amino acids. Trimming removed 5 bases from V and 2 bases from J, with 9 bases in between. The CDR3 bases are TGTGCCAGCAGCCAGAGCCCTAACACCGGGGAGCTGTTTTTT. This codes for CASSQSPNTGELFF.

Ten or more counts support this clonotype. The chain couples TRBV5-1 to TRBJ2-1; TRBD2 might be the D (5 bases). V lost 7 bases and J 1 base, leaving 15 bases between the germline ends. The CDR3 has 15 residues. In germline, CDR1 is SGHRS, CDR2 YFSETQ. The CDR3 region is CASGLSSPSYNEQFF. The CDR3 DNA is TGCGCCAGCGGACTCTCTAGCCCTTCCTACAATGAGCAGTTCTTC.

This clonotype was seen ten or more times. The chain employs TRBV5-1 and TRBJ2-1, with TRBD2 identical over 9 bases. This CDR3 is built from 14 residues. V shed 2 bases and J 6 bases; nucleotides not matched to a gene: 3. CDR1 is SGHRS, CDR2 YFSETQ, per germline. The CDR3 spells CASSFSGGSNEQFF. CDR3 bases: TGCGCCAGCAGCTTTAGCGGGGGATCCAATGAGCAGTTCTTC.

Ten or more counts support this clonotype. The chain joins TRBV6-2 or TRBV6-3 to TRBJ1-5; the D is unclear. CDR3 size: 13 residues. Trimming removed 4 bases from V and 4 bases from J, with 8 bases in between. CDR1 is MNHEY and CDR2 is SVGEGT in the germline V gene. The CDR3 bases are TGTGCCAGCAGTTCGGTCGGGAATCAGCCCCAGCATTTT. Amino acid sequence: CASSSVGNQPQHF.

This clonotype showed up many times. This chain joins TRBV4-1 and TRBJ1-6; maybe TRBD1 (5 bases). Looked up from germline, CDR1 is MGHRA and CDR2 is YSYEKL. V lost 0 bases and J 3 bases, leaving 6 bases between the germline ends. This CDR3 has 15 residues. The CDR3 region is CASSQEGGYNSPLHF. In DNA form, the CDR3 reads TGCGCCAGCAGCCAAGAGGGGGGCTATAATTCACCCCTCCACTTT.

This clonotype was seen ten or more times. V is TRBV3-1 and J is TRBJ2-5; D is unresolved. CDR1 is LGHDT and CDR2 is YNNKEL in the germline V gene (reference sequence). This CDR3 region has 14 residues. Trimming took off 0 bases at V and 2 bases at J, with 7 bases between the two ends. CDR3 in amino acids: CASSQDVLQETQYF. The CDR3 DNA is TGTGCCAGCAGCCAAGACGTGTTACAAGAGACCCAGTACTTC.

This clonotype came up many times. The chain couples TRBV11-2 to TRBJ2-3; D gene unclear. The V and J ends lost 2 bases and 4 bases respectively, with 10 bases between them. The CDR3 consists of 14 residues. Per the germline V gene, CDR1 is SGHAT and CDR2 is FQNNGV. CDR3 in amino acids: CASSLNLWADTQYF. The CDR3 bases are TGTGCCAGCAGCTTAAATCTCTGGGCAGATACGCAGTATTTT.

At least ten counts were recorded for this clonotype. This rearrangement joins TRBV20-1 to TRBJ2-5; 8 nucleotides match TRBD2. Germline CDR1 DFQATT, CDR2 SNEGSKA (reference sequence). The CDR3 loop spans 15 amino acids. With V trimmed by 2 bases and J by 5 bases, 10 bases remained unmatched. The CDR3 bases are TGCAGTGCTAGAACCCTCCGGGGGGGCCGCGAGACCCAGTACTTC. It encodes CSARTLRGGRETQYF.

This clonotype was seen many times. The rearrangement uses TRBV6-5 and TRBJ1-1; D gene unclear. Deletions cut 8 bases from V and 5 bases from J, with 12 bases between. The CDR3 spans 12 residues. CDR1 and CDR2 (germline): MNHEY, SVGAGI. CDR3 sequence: CASSGESTEAFF. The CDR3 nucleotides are TGTGCCAGCTCTGGGGAGTCTACTGAAGCTTTCTTT.

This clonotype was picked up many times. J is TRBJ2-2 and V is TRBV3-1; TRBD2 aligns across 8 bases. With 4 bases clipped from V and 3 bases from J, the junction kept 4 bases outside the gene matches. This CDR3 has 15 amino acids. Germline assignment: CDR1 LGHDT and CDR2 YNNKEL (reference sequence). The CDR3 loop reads CASSPHSGDTGELFF. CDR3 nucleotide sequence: TGTGCCAGCAGCCCCCATAGCGGGGACACCGGGGAGCTGTTTTTT.

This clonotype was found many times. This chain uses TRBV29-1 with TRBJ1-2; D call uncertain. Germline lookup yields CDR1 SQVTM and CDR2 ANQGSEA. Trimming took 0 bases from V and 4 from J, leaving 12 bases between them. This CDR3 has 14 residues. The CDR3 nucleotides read TGCAGCGTTGAAGATCGTAGCCGGCCCTATGGCTACACCTTC. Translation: CSVEDRSRPYGYTF.

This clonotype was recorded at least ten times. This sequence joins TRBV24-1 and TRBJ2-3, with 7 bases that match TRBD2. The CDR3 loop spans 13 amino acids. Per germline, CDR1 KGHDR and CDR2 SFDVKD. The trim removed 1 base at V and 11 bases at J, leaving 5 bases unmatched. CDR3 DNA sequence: TGTGCCACCAGTGATTTTCTAGCGGAGGAGCAGTATTTT. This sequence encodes CATSDFLAEEQYF.